This TCR beta chain appears in the sequencing data of a study of blood T cell repertoires in COVID-19. This clone showed up just once. V lost 8 bases, J lost 7 bases, and 9 bases lay in between. This CDR3 is 12 amino acids long. People in the exposed group encountered a COVID-19 case within 2 weeks before entering the study. Using immunoSEQ multiplex PCR, the repertoire was profiled, and TCRdb retains in-frame clones only, with some absent. This sample yields hundreds of thousands of clones, of which 82% are seen a single time; about 5% belongs to the top ten. V gene TRBV12-3 or TRBV12-4 combines with J gene TRBJ1-6, with D maybe TRBD1 (6 bases). This receptor was identified in a man aged 35 to 55 who had been exposed to COVID-19. The material sequenced was PBMCs or T cells enriched from blood (not recorded which). The CDR3 sequence: CASRQANSPLHF. The CDR3 DNA is TGTGCCAGCCGACAGGCCAATTCACCCCTCCACTTT.